The 23 T cell receptor beta chains below were found in one sample sequenced in a study of blood T cell repertoires in COVID-19. Generated by immunoSEQ multiplex PCR, the TCRdb table keeps only in-frame clones and is missing some. Of over 45,000 clones listed, around 88% are singletons. Material for sequencing was peripheral blood. All receptors come from a human donor in a cohort sampled during active COVID-19.

The V gene is TRBV9, the J gene TRBJ2-7, with 7 bases aligning to TRBD2. CDR1 and CDR2 from the germline V gene are SGDLS and YYNGEE. This CDR3 region has 15 residues. Trimming took 3 bases from V and 0 from J; bases not matched to a gene: 6. For the CDR3, the DNA is TGTGCCAGCAGCGACCCTAGCGGCTCCTCCTACGAGCAGTACTTC. Translating gives CASSDPSGSSYEQYF.

The rearrangement uses TRBV18 and TRBJ1-2, with 7 bases aligning to TRBD1. The ends lost 3 bases at V and 6 bases at J; junction bases unmatched: 7. The CDR3 covers 14 residues. Looked up from germline, CDR1 is KGHSH and CDR2 is LQKENI. As DNA, the CDR3 is TGTGCCAGCTCACCGAACAGGGGTTTCGATGGCTACACCTTC. Residues: CASSPNRGFDGYTF.

V and J are TRBV5-1 and TRBJ2-7; D may be TRBD2 (5 bases). The CDR3 has 14 amino acids. CDR1 and CDR2 (germline): SGHRS, YFSETQ. V lost 1 base and J 7 bases, leaving 15 bases between the germline ends. In DNA, the CDR3 is TGCGCCAGCAGCTTGCTGGAGGAGCGTAGTGAGCAGTACTTC. Translation gives CASSLLEERSEQYF.

The chain recombines TRBV5-5 with TRBJ1-2; 9 bases line up with TRBD1. Germline V lookup: CDR1 SGHKS, CDR2 YYEKEE (reference sequence). The V gene end was trimmed by 4 bases and the J gene end by 2 bases; junction bases not matched to a gene: 9. The CDR3 consists of 16 residues. CDR3 sequence: CASSRLQGAANYGYTF. The CDR3 DNA sequence: TGTGCCAGCAGCAGATTACAGGGGGCAGCCAACTATGGCTACACCTTC.

This clone appeared a single time. This sequence joins TRBV6-5 and TRBJ1-5; 8 nucleotides match TRBD1. Germline V gene sequence: CDR1 MNHEY, CDR2 SVGAGI. The CDR3 contains 14 residues. The V segment lost 6 bases and the J segment 9 bases; nucleotides outside the gene matches: 10. CDR3 DNA sequence: TGTGCCAGCAGCTTTTCAGGGGGCGAGGGGCCCCAGCATTTT. Translation gives CASSFSGGEGPQHF.

The chain has TRBV7-9 and TRBJ2-3; 9 bases fit TRBD2. The germline CDR1 and CDR2 sequences are SEHNR and FQNEAQ (reference sequence). The CDR3 runs to 16 residues. The trim removed 1 base at V and 2 bases at J, leaving 4 bases unmatched. In nucleotides, the CDR3 is TGTGCCAGCAGCTTAGTAGCGGGGGCCCTCACAGATACGCAGTATTTT. This translates into CASSLVAGALTDTQYF.

This chain links TRBV7-3 with TRBJ2-3; 10 bases match TRBD2. Looked up from germline, CDR1 is SGHTA and CDR2 is FQGTGA. The CDR3 has 16 amino acids. With V trimmed by 4 bases and J by 8 bases, 12 bases remained unmatched. The CDR3 protein is CASSSKPPSGGPTQYF. DNA of the CDR3: TGTGCCAGCAGCTCCAAACCCCCTAGCGGGGGTCCTACGCAGTATTTT.

The CDR3 sequence: CASSASVGGNEQFF. CDR3 DNA sequence: TGTGCCAGCAGCGCCAGCGTGGGTGGGAATGAGCAGTTCTTC. The chain is built from TRBV9 and TRBJ2-1, with unresolved D. V was clipped by 3 bases and J by 7 bases, with 14 bases between them. CDR1 is SGDLS, CDR2 YYNGEE, per germline. This CDR3 has 14 amino acids.

This clone came up once. The J gene is TRBJ2-7, the V gene TRBV14; 8 bases line up with TRBD2. V trimming: 0 bases; J trimming: 5 bases; junction bases outside the gene matches: 9. CDR1 and CDR2 from the germline V gene are SGHDN and FVKESK. The CDR3 totals 16 residues. The CDR3 DNA reads TGTGCCAGCAGCCAAGAAGGGCGGGGGGCAAGCCACGAGCAGTACTTC. Translating gives CASSQEGRGASHEQYF. The full variable domain, its missing parts supplied by reference TRBV14 and TRBJ2-7, is EAGVTQFPSHSVIEKGQTVTLRCDPISGHDNLYWYRRVMGKEIKFLLHFVKESKQDESGMPNNRFLAERTGGTYSTLKVQPAELEDSGVYFCASSQEGRGASHEQYFGPGTRLTVT.

The chain links TRBV5-1 to TRBJ2-3; 14 bases fit TRBD2. Germline V gene lookup returns CDR1 SGHRS and CDR2 YFSETQ. The junction had 6 bases not matched to a gene; V was cut back by 4 bases and J by 5 bases. The CDR3 totals 16 residues. This CDR3 reads CASSQTSGGAVDTQYF. The DNA for the CDR3 is TGCGCCAGCAGCCAGACTAGCGGGGGGGCTGTAGATACGCAGTATTTT.

The chain combines TRBV7-9 with TRBJ1-5; 10 bases are a match to TRBD1. This CDR3 is built from 16 residues. V trimming: 6 bases; J trimming: 0 bases; junction bases outside the gene matches: 5. Germline assignment: CDR1 SEHNR and CDR2 FQNEAQ (reference sequence). The CDR3 sequence is CASSRDRGYSNQPQHF. CDR3 sequence (DNA): TGTGCCAGCAGTCGGGACAGGGGTTATAGCAATCAGCCCCAGCATTTT.

A word on this clone: In the same sample, other DNA sequences code for this CDR3. The CDR3 DNA is TGTGCCAGCAGTTCCTCCCGGGGATACGAGCAGTACTTC. Protein: CASSSSRGYEQYF. The chain uses TRBV6-5 and TRBJ2-7, with a possible D match to TRBD2 (5 bases). This CDR3 has 13 residues. Germline V CDR1 and CDR2: MNHEY, SVGAGI. Between the trimmed V and J ends, which lost 4 bases and 4 bases, there was a span of 11 bases.

Only one count was recorded for this clone. The chain is built from TRBV5-1 and TRBJ2-3; D ambiguous. Trimming stripped 0 bases from V and 2 bases from J, with 10 bases between. This CDR3 has 15 amino acids. The germline gives CDR1 SGHRS, CDR2 YFSETQ. CDR3 protein: CASSLASTFTDTQYF. The CDR3 bases are TGCGCCAGCAGCTTGGCATCCACTTTCACAGATACGCAGTATTTT.

The V and J genes are TRBV6-5 and TRBJ2-3; maybe TRBD1 (5 bases). V dropped 7 bases and J dropped 7 bases, with 9 bases sitting between them. The CDR3 sequence is 11 residues long. The germline CDR1 and CDR2 sequences are MNHEY and SVGAGI. The CDR3 region is CASTTANTQYF. The CDR3 DNA is TGTGCCAGCACGACAGCAAATACGCAGTATTTT.

This clone has only a few counts. This sequence joins TRBV5-4 and TRBJ2-1; the D gene is possibly TRBD1 (5 bases). From germline, CDR1 is SGHNT and CDR2 YYREEE (reference sequence). The CDR3 has 13 amino acids. Trimming removed 2 bases from V and 8 bases from J, with 11 bases in between. CDR3 coding DNA: TGTGCCAGCAGCTTCCAGGGTCAGGATGAGCAGTTCTTC. Amino acids: CASSFQGQDEQFF.

The chain couples TRBV15 to TRBJ2-5; D is unclear. CDR1 and CDR2 (germline): LNHNV, YYDKDF (reference sequence). This CDR3 spans 13 amino acids. V lost 5 bases to trimming and J lost 5 bases, with 12 bases between them. The CDR3 DNA is TGTGCCACCAGCGTCACCAACGAGGAGACCCAGTACTTC. Its translation is CATSVTNEETQYF.

The V gene is TRBV20-1, the J gene TRBJ2-5; D not certain. Germline CDR1 and CDR2: DFQATT and SNEGSKA (reference sequence). Between the trimmed V and J ends, which lost 3 bases and 5 bases, there was a span of 4 bases. The CDR3 spans 10 residues. CDR3 sequence reads: CSARRETQYF. The CDR3 DNA reads as TGCAGTGCTAGGCGGGAGACCCAGTACTTC.

This CDR3 reads CASSLGDRAGYTF. The CDR3 DNA follows: TGTGCCAGCAGTTTAGGGGACAGGGCTGGCTACACCTTC. This chain links TRBV12-3 or TRBV12-4 with TRBJ1-2; TRBD1 aligns across 9 bases. Germline trimming cut 1 base from V and 7 bases from J; bases unmatched to any gene: 1. The CDR3 covers 13 residues.

V usage is TRBV5-4 and J usage is TRBJ2-1; the D gene is possibly TRBD2 (5 bases). Germline CDR1 is SGHNT and CDR2 is YYREEE (reference sequence). The CDR3 is 13 residues long. Between the trimmed V and J ends, which lost 1 base and 8 bases, there was a span of 10 bases. CDR3 amino acids: CASSLSADYEQFF. The CDR3 coding sequence is TGTGCCAGCAGCTTGTCGGCGGACTATGAGCAGTTCTTC.

This clone was counted once. The gene calls are TRBV9 and TRBJ2-3; 9 bases are shared with TRBD2. CDR1 and CDR2 (germline): SGDLS, YYNGEE. The CDR3 covers 19 residues. V was clipped by 0 bases and J by 0 bases; unmatched bases: 11. The chain's CDR3 is CASSVAIQRGAGSTDTQYF. CDR3 sequence (DNA): TGTGCCAGCAGCGTAGCGATCCAGCGGGGGGCCGGGAGCACAGATACGCAGTATTTT.

The chain joins TRBV19 to TRBJ2-7; tentatively, D is TRBD1 (6 bases). CDR1 and CDR2 (germline): LNHDA, SQIVND (reference sequence). With 7 bases removed from V and 7 bases from J, the gap between germline ends came to 14 bases. CDR3 size: 12 residues. DNA of the CDR3: TGTGCCAGTACCGACCGAACAGGGGAGCAGTACTTC. Translation: CASTDRTGEQYF.

V and J are TRBV6-4 and TRBJ2-2, with a weak D call TRBD1 (5 bases). CDR3 length equals 13 residues. Germline V gene lookup returns CDR1 MRHNA and CDR2 SNTAGT. Trimming stripped 6 bases from V and 7 bases from J, with 12 bases between. The CDR3, as DNA: TGTGCCAGCAGCAGCAGGGTAGGCGGGGAGCTGTTTTTT. Its translation is CASSSRVGGELFF.

V and J are TRBV15 and TRBJ2-1, with 9 bases lining up with TRBD1. V lost 7 bases and J lost 7; bases outside the gene matches: 2. This CDR3 has 12 residues. Germline CDR1 LNHNV, CDR2 YYDKDF (reference sequence). This CDR3 is CATNGQGNEQFF. The CDR3 DNA follows: TGTGCCACCAACGGACAGGGGAATGAGCAGTTCTTC.